One and the same sample provided the 12 T cell receptor beta chains below, sequenced in a study of post-analysis software for immune sequencing data (dated by TCRdb to between 2014 and 2016). Library creation used PCR. The listed sequencing device is Illumina HiSeq 2500. Unique molecular identifiers were incorporated into TCR beta cDNA libraries to reduce PCR and sequencing biases. TCRdb reran the public reads through fastp at Q25 and MiXCR, keeping productive beta chains. A single entry per CDR3 protein holds the most common genes and DNA from its merged rows. This sample gives 800,000 to 950,000 distinct CDR3 sequences in total; about 57% of them show up just once. Approximately 4.3% of the sample rests with the top ten. These receptors' antigens are unknown. General conclusions and limits of the study: Patients showed significantly higher frequencies than controls for roughly 5 TRBV segments, among them TRBV5-6, TRBV5-1 and TRBV20-1.

Source material: blood. The receptor source for this set is a girl between 5 and 17 years old with multiple sclerosis.

This clonotype was seen a few times. The chain employs TRBV20-1 and TRBJ2-7, with 8 bases identical to TRBD2. The V gene's germline CDR1 is DFQATT and CDR2 SNEGSKA (reference sequence). This CDR3 contains 15 residues. The trim removed 3 bases at V and 2 bases at J, leaving 9 bases unmatched. CDR3 sequence: CSARSRSGSPYEQYF. For the CDR3, the DNA is TGCAGTGCTAGGTCCCGGAGCGGGAGCCCCTACGAGCAGTACTTC.

The gene calls are TRBV4-1 and TRBJ2-2; 7 bases line up with TRBD2. Trimming cost V 1 base and J 6 bases; bases outside gene matches: 23. The CDR3 spans 21 residues. Germline V CDR1 and CDR2: MGHRA, YSYEKL. The CDR3 DNA reads TGCGCCAGCAGCCAAGCCCCCCGCGGGGCGGGAGAATTCGGTGGGCCCGGGGAGCTGTTTTTT. Protein product: CASSQAPRGAGEFGGPGELFF.

The chain uses TRBV5-1 and TRBJ1-1; 9 bases are a match to TRBD1. V lost 4 bases to trimming and J lost 0 bases; unmatched junction nucleotides: 10. CDR1 is SGHRS and CDR2 is YFSETQ in the germline V gene. The CDR3 length is 17 residues. The CDR3 loop is CASSTDRGSGMNTEAFF. For the CDR3, the DNA is TGCGCCAGCAGCACGGACAGGGGTTCTGGGATGAACACTGAAGCTTTCTTT.

This chain links TRBV5-1 with TRBJ1-1, with D perhaps matching TRBD1 (5 bases). The CDR3 covers 17 residues. Germline V gives CDR1 SGHRS, CDR2 YFSETQ. V lost 0 bases to trimming and J lost 2 bases, with 17 bases between them. CDR3 sequence: CASSLGGRGLTNTEAFF. The DNA of the CDR3 is TGCGCCAGCAGCTTGGGGGGACGGGGTCTAACTAACACTGAAGCTTTCTTT.

The chain employs TRBV19 and TRBJ2-5; possibly TRBD1 for D (6 bases). CDR3 size: 14 residues. The V gene lost 0 bases and the J gene lost 2 bases, with 7 bases spanning the gap. The germline CDR1 and CDR2 sequences are LNHDA and SQIVND (reference sequence). The CDR3 DNA sequence: TGTGCCAGTAGTATAGATCAGGGGCAAGAGACCCAGTACTTC. Encoded protein: CASSIDQGQETQYF.

This clonotype was observed a handful of times. The DNA for the CDR3 is TGCAGTGCTAGAACGGACAGGGCCTACAATGAGCAGTTCTTC. Residues: CSARTDRAYNEQFF. The chain recombines TRBV20-1 with TRBJ2-1; 8 bases are shared with TRBD1. Losses at the gene ends were 2 bases for V and 2 bases for J; bases not matched to a gene: 2. CDR1 DFQATT and CDR2 SNEGSKA come from the germline V gene (reference sequence). This CDR3 region has 14 residues.

This chain uses TRBV5-1 with TRBJ2-3; no definite D call. V lost 5 bases to trimming and J lost 0 bases, with 13 bases between them. The CDR3 is 15 amino acids. Germline assignment: CDR1 SGHRS and CDR2 YFSETQ. CDR3 protein: CASRALGGSTDTQYF. CDR3 nucleotides: TGCGCCAGCAGAGCCCTAGGCGGTAGCACAGATACGCAGTATTTT. Looking up the rest from reference TRBV5-1 and TRBJ2-3 gives the full variable domain: KAGVTQTPRYLIKTRGQQVTLSCSPISGHRSVSWYQQTPGQGLQFLFEYFSETQRNKGNFPGRFSGRQFSNSRSEMNVSTLELGDSALYLCASRALGGSTDTQYFGPGTRLTVL.

A few counts support this clonotype. V gene TRBV5-5 combines with J gene TRBJ2-5, with TRBD2 identical over 9 bases. Germline assignment: CDR1 SGHKS and CDR2 YYEKEE (reference sequence). The CDR3 sequence is 16 residues long. The trim removed 0 bases at V and 2 bases at J, leaving 5 bases unmatched. CDR3: CASSLGLAVPQETQYF. In DNA form, the CDR3 reads TGTGCCAGCAGCTTGGGACTAGCGGTACCTCAAGAGACCCAGTACTTC.

This clonotype was found a few times. The chain has TRBV20-1 and TRBJ2-5, with D maybe TRBD1 (5 bases). CDR1 is DFQATT and CDR2 is SNEGSKA in the germline V gene (reference sequence). The length of the CDR3 is 14 residues. The V gene lost 5 bases and the J gene lost 5 bases, with 18 bases spanning the gap. As DNA, the CDR3 is TGCAGTGCTCCAGGGTTCAGGGAAATGGAGACCCAGTACTTC. Protein product: CSAPGFREMETQYF.

The chain joins TRBV10-3 to TRBJ1-2; 8 nucleotides align to TRBD1. V lost 4 bases, J lost 2 bases, and 9 bases stayed unmatched. Looked up from germline, CDR1 is ENHRY and CDR2 is SYGVKD. This CDR3 has 16 amino acids. CDR3 in DNA: TGTGCCATCAGTGCCCTGGGGACAGGCGCAAACTATGGCTACACCTTC. Protein: CAISALGTGANYGYTF.

There are a few counts of this clonotype. This chain connects TRBV20-1 to TRBJ2-5, with 16 bases aligning to TRBD2. V gave up 3 bases and J gave up 5 bases; unmatched junction bases: 0. Germline CDR1 and CDR2: DFQATT and SNEGSKA (reference sequence). This CDR3 has 14 amino acids. CDR3 sequence: CSARGLAGGETQYF. The CDR3, as DNA: TGCAGTGCTAGGGGACTAGCGGGGGGGGAGACCCAGTACTTC.

Concerning this clonotype itself: Its ends do not fully match the called genes, so a read error is possible. This rearrangement joins TRBV7-7 to TRBJ2-7; 7 bases agree with TRBD1. Germline CDR1 is SSHAT and CDR2 is FNYEAQ (reference sequence). CDR3 length: 13 amino acids. CDR3 in amino acids: CASSDRQGTEQYF. The CDR3 DNA reads TGTGCTAGCAGCGACAGACAGGGCACCGAGCAGTACTTC. Supplemented by reference TRBV7-7 and TRBJ2-7, the full variable domain reads GAGVSQSPRYKVTKRGQDVTLRCDPISSHATLYWYQQALGQGPEFLTYFNYEAQPDKSGLPSDRFSAERPEGSISTLTIQRTEQRDSAMYRCASSDRQGTEQYFGPGTRLTVT.